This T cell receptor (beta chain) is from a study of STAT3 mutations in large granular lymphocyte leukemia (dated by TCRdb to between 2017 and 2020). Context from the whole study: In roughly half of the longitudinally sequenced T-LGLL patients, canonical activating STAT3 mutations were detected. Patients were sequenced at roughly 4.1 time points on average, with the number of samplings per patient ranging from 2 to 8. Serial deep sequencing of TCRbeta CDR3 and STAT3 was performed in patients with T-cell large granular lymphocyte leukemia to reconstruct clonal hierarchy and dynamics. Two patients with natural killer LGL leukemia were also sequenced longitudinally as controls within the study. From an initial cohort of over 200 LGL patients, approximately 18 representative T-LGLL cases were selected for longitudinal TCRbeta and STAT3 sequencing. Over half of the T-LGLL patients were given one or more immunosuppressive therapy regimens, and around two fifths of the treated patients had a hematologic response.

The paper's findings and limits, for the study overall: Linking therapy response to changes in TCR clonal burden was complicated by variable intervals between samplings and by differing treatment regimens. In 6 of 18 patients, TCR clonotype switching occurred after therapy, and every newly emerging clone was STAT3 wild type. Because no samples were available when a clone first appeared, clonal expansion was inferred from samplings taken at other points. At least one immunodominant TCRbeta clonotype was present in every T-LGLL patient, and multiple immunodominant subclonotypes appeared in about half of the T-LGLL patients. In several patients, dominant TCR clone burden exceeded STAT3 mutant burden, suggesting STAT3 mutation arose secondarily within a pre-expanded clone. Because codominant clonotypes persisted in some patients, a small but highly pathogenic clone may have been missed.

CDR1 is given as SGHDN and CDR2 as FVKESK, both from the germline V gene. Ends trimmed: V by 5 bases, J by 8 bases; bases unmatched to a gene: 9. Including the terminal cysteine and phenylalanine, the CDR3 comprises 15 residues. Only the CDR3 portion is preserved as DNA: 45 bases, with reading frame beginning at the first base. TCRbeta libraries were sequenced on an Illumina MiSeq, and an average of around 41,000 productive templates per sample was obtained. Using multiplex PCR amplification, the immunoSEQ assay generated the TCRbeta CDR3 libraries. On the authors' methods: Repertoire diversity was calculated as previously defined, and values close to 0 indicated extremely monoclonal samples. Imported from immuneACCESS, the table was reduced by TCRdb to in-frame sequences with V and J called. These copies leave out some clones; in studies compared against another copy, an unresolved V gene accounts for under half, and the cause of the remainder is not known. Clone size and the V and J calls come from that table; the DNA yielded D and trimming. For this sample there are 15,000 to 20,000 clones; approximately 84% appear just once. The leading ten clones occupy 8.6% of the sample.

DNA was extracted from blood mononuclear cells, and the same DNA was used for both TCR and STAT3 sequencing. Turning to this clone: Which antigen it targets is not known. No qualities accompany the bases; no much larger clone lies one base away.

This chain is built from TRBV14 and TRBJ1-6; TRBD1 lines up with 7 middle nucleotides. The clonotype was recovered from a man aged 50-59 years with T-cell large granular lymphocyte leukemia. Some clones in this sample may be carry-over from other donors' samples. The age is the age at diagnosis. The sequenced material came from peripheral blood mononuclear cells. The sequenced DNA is TGTGCCAGCAGCAGAGGAACAGGGGCATATTCACCCCTCCACTTT. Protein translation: CASSRGTGAYSPLHF. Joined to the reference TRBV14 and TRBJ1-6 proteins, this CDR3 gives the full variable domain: EAGVTQFPSHSVIEKGQTVTLRCDPISGHDNLYWYRRVMGKEIKFLLHFVKESKQDESGMPNNRFLAERTGGTYSTLKVQPAELEDSGVYFCASSRGTGAYSPLHFGNGTRLTVT.